Below, 6 T cell receptor beta chains from the same sample are listed, as sequenced in a study of neurological immune-mediated disorders. Each CDR3 protein gets one entry after TCRdb re-called the 5' RACE reads with MiXCR. The sample lists approximately 66,000 distinct CDR3 sequences; roughly 3.2% were seen once. Sequencing was performed on PBMCs. These receptors came from a man between 35 and 55 years old with multiple sclerosis.

This clonotype has a count of ten or more. The chain joins TRBV20-1 to TRBJ2-7, with 9 bases identical to TRBD2. This CDR3 region has 16 residues. The germline CDR1 and CDR2 sequences are DFQATT and SNEGSKA (reference sequence). The V and J ends lost 0 bases and 3 bases, in that order; junction bases with no gene match: 9. The CDR3 DNA reads as TGCAGTGCTAGAGAATGGCTTTCGCGGGGGGGCTACGAGCAGTACTTC. This codes for CSAREWLSRGGYEQYF.

Ten or more counts support this clonotype. The chain uses TRBV20-1 and TRBJ1-5, with 7 bases that match TRBD1. V lost 7 bases and J lost 3; bases outside the gene matches: 9. Germline loops: CDR1 DFQATT, CDR2 SNEGSKA (reference sequence). This CDR3 contains 14 residues. The DNA for the CDR3 is TGCAGTGTCATTGAGGGGGCAGTCAATCAGCCCCAGCATTTT. The encoded protein is CSVIEGAVNQPQHF.

The sample holds many counts of this clonotype. The CDR3 DNA reads TGTGCCAGCAGCCCCCCTCATGGGGGAGGTGGAGTGACCCAGTACTTC. Translated, it gives CASSPPHGGGGVTQYF. The V and J genes are TRBV3-1 and TRBJ2-5; the D gene is possibly TRBD2 (6 bases). The CDR3 contains 16 residues. Germline V gene lookup returns CDR1 LGHDT and CDR2 YNNKEL (reference sequence). V lost 4 bases to trimming and J lost 7 bases, with 22 bases between them.

This clonotype was observed a few times. This could be a read error, since a much larger clone is one nucleotide away. The CDR3 here is CDTSYRAGDLHF. The CDR3, as DNA: TGTGACACCAGCTATAGGGCGGGGGACCTCCACTTT. This rearrangement joins TRBV15 to TRBJ1-6; D might be TRBD1 (5 bases). CDR1 is LNHNV, CDR2 YYDKDF, per germline (reference sequence). The CDR3 totals 12 residues. Based on the CDR3 plus reference TRBV15 and TRBJ1-6, the full variable domain is DAMVIQNPRYQVTQFGKPVTLSCSQTLNHNVMYWYQQKSSQAPKLLFHYYDKDFNNEADTPDNFQSRRPNTSFCFLDIRSPGLGDTAMYLCDTSYRAGDLHFGNGTRLTVT.

This clonotype was observed many times. The rearrangement joins TRBV12-3 or TRBV12-4 to TRBJ2-1, with no clear D. The CDR3 runs 13 residues. With 2 bases removed from V and 9 bases from J, the gap between germline ends came to 11 bases. The CDR3 here is CASSLSLPGEQFF. The CDR3 region has the DNA TGTGCCAGCAGTTTAAGTTTACCCGGTGAGCAGTTCTTC.

This clonotype was counted at least ten times. This sequence joins TRBV27 and TRBJ2-2; tentatively, D is TRBD2 (6 bases). V was cut by 4 bases and J by 6 bases, with 15 bases left in between. Germline loops: CDR1 MNHEY, CDR2 SMNVEV (reference sequence). The CDR3 sequence is 15 residues long. The CDR3 here is CASSYEGLRAGELFF. The CDR3 DNA is TGTGCCAGCAGTTACGAGGGACTGAGGGCCGGGGAGCTGTTTTTT.